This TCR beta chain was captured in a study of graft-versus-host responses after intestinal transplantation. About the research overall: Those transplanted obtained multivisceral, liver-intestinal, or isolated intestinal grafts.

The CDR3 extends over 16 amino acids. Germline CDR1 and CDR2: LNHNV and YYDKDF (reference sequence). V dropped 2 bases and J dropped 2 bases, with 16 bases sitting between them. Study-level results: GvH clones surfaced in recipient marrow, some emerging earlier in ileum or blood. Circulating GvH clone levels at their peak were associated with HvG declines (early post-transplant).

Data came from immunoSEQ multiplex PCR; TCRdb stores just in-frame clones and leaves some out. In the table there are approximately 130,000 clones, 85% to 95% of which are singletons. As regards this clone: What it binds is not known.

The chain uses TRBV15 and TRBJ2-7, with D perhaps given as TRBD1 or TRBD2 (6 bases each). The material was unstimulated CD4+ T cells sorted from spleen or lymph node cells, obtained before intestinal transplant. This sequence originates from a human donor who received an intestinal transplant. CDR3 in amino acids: CATSRNKGGSPYEQYF. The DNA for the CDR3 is TGTGCCACCAGCAGAAATAAAGGGGGGAGTCCCTACGAGCAGTACTTC.